Here is one T cell receptor beta chain with its context. Profiled with immunoSEQ multiplex PCR; TCRdb holds only in-frame clones, not every one. The data hold more than 250,000 clones, with under 95% observed a single time. These data come from a study of blood T cell repertoires in COVID-19. Germline V gene sequence: CDR1 SGHAT, CDR2 FQNNGV. This CDR3 region has 15 residues. The V gene end was trimmed by 4 bases and the J gene end by 5 bases; junction bases not matched to a gene: 6. Sequencing was performed on PBMCs or T cells enriched from blood (not recorded which). The rearrangement uses TRBV11-2 and TRBJ2-1, with TRBD2 identical over 9 bases. This receptor was identified in a woman aged 30 to 39 who had recovered from COVID-19. The CDR3 here is CASSSAGGRHNEQFF. CDR3 nucleotides: TGTGCCAGCAGCTCCGCGGGGGGGAGACACAATGAGCAGTTCTTC.